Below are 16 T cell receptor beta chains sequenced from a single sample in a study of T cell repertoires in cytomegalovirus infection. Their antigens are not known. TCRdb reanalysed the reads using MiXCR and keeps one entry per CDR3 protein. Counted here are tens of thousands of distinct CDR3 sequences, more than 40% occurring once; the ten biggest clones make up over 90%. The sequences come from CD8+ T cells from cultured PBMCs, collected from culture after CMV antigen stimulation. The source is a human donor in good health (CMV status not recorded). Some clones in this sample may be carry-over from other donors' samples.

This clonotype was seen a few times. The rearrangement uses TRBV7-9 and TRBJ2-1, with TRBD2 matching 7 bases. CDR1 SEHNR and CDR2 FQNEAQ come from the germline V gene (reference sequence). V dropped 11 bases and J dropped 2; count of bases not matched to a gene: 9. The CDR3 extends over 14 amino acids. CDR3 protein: CAEGGLAAYNEQFF. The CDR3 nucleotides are TGTGCCGAAGGAGGGCTAGCGGCCTACAATGAGCAGTTCTTC.

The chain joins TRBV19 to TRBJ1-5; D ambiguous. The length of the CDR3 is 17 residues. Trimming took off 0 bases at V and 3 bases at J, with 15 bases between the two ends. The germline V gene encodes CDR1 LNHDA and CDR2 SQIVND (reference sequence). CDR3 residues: CASSIDLGDGVNQPQHF. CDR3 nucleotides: TGTGCCAGTAGTATAGATTTGGGCGACGGCGTCAATCAGCCCCAGCATTTT. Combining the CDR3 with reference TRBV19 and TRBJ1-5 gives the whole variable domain DGGITQSPKYLFRKEGQNVTLSCEQNLNHDAMYWYRQDPGQGLRLIYYSQIVNDFQKGDIAEGYSVSREKKESFPLTVTSAQKNPTAFYLCASSIDLGDGVNQPQHFGDGTRLSIL.

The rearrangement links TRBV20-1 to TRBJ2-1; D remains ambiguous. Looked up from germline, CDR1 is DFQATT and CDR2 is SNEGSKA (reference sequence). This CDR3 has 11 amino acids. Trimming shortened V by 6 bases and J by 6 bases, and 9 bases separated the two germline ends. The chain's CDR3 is CSAAEGNEQFF. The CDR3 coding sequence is TGCAGTGCCGCGGAAGGCAATGAGCAGTTCTTC.

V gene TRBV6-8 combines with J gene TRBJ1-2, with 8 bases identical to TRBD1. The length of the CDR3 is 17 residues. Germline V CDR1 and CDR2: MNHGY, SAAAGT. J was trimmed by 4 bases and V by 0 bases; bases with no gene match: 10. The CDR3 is CASSYSISGGAGYGYTF. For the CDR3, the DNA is TGTGCCAGCAGTTACTCGATTTCAGGGGGCGCAGGCTATGGCTACACCTTC.

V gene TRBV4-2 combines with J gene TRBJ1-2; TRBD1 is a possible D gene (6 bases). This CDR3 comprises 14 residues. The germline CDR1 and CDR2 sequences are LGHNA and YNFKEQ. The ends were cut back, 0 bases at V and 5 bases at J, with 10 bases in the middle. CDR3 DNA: TGTGCCAGCAGCCAAGATCAGGGGCAATATGGCTACACCTTC. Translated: CASSQDQGQYGYTF.

CDR3 residues: CASSPERDSWYNEQFF. DNA for the CDR3: TGTGCCAGCAGCCCGGAACGGGACTCCTGGTACAATGAGCAGTTCTTC. V and J are TRBV7-8 and TRBJ2-1; TRBD2 might be the D (6 bases). The germline gives CDR1 SGHVS, CDR2 FQNEAQ. CDR3 length: 16 residues. The germline V and J ends were trimmed by 5 bases and 4 bases, with 18 bases remaining between them.

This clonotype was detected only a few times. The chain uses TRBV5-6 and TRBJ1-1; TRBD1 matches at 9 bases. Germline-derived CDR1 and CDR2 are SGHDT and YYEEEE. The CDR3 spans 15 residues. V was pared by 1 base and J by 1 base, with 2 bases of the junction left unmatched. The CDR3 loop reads CASSLWGQGNTEAFF. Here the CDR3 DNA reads TGTGCCAGCAGCTTGTGGGGACAGGGGAACACTGAAGCTTTCTTT.

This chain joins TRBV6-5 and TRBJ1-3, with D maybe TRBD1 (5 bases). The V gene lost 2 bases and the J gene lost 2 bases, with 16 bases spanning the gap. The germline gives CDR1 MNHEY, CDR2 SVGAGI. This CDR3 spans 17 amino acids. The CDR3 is CASSYGPYRTPGNTIYF. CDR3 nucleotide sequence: TGTGCCAGCAGTTACGGCCCTTACAGGACTCCTGGAAACACCATATATTTT.

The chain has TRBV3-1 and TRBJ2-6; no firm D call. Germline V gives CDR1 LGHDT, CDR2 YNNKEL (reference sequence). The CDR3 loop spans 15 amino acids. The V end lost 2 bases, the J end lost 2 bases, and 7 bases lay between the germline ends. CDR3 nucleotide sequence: TGTGCCAGCAGCCAATTTATAGCTGGGGCCAACGTCCTGACTTTC. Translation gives CASSQFIAGANVLTF.

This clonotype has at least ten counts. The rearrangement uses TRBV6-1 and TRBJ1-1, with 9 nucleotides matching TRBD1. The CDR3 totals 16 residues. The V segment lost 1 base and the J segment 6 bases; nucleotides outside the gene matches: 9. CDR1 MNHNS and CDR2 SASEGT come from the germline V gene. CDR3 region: CASSEGEGQGPPEAFF. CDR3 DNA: TGTGCCAGCAGTGAAGGGGAGGGACAGGGCCCTCCTGAAGCTTTCTTT.

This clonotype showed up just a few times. This CDR3 reads CASSTRQHPTLFNEQFF. The CDR3 DNA is TGTGCCAGCAGTACAAGACAGCACCCCACACTATTCAATGAGCAGTTCTTC. V is TRBV6-2 or TRBV6-3 and J is TRBJ2-1; D possibly corresponds to TRBD1 (5 bases). Between the trimmed V and J ends, which lost 5 bases and 6 bases, there was a span of 23 bases. There are 17 residues in the CDR3. Germline V CDR1 and CDR2: MNHEY, SVGEGT.

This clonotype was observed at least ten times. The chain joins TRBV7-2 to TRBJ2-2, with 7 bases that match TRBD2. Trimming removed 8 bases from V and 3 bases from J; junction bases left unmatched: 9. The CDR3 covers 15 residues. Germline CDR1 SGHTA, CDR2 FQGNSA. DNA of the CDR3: TGTGCCAGCGACCGGGGGGAGTCAGACACCGGGGAGCTGTTTTTT. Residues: CASDRGESDTGELFF.

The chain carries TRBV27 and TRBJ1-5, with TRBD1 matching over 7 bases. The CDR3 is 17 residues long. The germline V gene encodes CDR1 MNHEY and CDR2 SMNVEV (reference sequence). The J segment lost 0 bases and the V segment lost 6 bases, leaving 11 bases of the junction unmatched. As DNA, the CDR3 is TGTGCCAGCAGATCCGACAGGGTAGATGCTAGCAATCAGCCCCAGCATTTT. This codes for CASRSDRVDASNQPQHF.

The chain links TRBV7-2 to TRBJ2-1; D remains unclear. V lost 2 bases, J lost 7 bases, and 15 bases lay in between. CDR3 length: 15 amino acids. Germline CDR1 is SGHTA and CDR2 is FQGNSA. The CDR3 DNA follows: TGTGCCAGCAGCTTATCCGGCCTCCCTAGGAATGAGCAGTTCTTC. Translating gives CASSLSGLPRNEQFF.

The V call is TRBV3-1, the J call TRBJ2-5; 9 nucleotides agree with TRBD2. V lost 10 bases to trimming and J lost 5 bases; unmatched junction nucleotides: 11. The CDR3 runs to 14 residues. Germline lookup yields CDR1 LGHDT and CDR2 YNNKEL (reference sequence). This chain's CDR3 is CATRSGSAGETQYF. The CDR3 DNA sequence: TGTGCCACCCGTAGCGGGAGTGCAGGGGAGACCCAGTACTTC.

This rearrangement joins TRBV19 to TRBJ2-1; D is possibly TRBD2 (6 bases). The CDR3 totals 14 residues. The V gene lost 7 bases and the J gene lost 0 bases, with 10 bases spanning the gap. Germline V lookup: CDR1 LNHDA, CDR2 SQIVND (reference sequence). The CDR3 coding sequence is TGTGCCAGTACGGCGGGGACCTCCTACAATGAGCAGTTCTTC. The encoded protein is CASTAGTSYNEQFF.